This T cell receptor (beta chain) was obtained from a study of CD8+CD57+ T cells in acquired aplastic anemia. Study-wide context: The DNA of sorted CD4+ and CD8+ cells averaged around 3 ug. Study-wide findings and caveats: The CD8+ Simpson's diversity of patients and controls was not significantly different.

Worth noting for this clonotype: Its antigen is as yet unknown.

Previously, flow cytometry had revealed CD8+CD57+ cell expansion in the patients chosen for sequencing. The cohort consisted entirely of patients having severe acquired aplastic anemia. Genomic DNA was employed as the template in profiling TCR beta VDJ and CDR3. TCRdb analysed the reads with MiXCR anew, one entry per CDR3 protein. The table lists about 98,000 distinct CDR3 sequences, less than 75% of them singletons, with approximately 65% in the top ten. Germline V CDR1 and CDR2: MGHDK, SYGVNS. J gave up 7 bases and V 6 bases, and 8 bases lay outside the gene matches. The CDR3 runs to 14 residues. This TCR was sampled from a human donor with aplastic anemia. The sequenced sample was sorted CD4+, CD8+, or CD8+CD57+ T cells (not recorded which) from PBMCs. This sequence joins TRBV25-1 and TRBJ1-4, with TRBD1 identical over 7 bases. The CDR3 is CASSNRGGGEKLFF. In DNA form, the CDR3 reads TGTGCCAGCAGCAACAGGGGTGGAGGTGAAAAACTGTTTTTT.